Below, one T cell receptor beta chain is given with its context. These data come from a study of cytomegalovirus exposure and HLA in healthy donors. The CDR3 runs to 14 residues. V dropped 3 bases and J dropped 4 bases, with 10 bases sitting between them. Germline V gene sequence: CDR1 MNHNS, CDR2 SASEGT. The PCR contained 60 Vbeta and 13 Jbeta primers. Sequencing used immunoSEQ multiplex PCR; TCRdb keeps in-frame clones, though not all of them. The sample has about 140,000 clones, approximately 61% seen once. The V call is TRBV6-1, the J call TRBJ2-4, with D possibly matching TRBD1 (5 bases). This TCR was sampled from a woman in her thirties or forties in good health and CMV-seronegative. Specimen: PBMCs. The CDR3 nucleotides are TGTGCCAGCAGTGAGACAGATACTAAAAACATTCAGTACTTC. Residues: CASSETDTKNIQYF.